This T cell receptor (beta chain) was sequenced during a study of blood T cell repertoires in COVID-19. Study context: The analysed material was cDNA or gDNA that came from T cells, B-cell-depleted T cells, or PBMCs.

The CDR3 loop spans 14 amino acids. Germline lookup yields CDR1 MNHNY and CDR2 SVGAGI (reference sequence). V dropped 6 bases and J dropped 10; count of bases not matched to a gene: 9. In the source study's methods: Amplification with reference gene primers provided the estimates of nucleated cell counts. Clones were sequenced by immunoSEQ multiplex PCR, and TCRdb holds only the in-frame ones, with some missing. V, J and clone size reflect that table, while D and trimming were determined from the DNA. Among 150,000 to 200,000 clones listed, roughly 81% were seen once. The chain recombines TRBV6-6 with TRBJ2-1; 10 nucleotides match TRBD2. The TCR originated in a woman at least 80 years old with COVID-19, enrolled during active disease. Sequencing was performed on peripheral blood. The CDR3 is CASSLAGEGKEQFF. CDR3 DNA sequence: TGTGCCAGCAGCCTAGCGGGAGAGGGGAAGGAGCAGTTCTTC.